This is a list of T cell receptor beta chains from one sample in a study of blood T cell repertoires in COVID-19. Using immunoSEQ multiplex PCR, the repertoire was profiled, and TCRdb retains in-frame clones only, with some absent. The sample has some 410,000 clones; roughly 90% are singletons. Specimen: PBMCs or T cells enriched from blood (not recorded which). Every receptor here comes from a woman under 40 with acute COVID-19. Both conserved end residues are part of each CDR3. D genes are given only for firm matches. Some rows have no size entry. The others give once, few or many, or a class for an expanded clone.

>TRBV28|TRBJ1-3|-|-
TGTGCCAGCAGCTCCCCGTTGGGAAACACCATATATTTT
CASSSPLGNTIYF
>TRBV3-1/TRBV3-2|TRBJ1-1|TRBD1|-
TGTGCCAGCAGCTACAGACAGGGGGCAATTGAAGCTTTCTTT
CASSYRQGAIEAFF
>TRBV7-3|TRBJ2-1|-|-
TGTGCCAGCAGCTTAACCGGTGCCCTATACAATGAGCAGTTCTTC
CASSLTGALYNEQFF
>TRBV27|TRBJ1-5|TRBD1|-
TGTGCCAGCAGTTCCGCAGGGGGTTATCAGCCCCAGCATTTT
CASSSAGGYQPQHF
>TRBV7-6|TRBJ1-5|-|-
TGTGCCAGCACCGAACTCCCGCCCGGGGTATCTCGTGGCAATCAGCCCCAGCATTTT
CASTELPPGVSRGNQPQHF
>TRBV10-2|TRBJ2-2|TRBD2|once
TGCGCCGGCCGGGGGGGCCTTTCCGGGGAGCTGTTTTTT
CAGRGGLSGELFF
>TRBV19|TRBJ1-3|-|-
TGTGCCAGTAGTATCGGGGGTGGCGGAAACACCATATATTTT
CASSIGGGGNTIYF
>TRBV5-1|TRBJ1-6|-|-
TGCGCCAGCAGCTTGGACAGGGTGAATTCACCCCTCCACTTT
CASSLDRVNSPLHF
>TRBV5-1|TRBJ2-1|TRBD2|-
TGCGCCAGCAGCTTGGGTGTGTTTGGCAATAGCGGGGGCTACAATGAGCAGTTCTTC
CASSLGVFGNSGGYNEQFF
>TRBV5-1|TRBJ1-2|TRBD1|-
TGCGCCAGCAGCGGAGGACAGGGCGTTGGCTACACCTTC
CASSGGQGVGYTF
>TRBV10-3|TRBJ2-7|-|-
TGTGCCATCAGTACAGGTCTGGGGAACGAGCAGTACTTC
CAISTGLGNEQYF
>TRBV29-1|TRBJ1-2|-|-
TGCAGCGTTGAATGGGGCATCAACTATGGCTACACCTTC
CSVEWGINYGYTF
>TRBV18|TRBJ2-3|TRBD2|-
TGTGCCAGCTCACCTTTGCGGGGGGGCACAGATACGCAGTATTTT
CASSPLRGGTDTQYF
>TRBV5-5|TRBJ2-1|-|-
TGTGCCAGCAGCTGGGTGGGGGGCTCCTACAATGAGCAGTTCTTC
CASSWVGGSYNEQFF
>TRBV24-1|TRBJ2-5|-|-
TGTGCCACCAGTGATTTGGAAAGGGGTGGGCAAGAGACCCAGTACTTC
CATSDLERGGQETQYF
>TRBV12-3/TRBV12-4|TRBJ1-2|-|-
TGTGCCAGCAGTTCCGACAGCCCCTATGGCTACACCTTC
CASSSDSPYGYTF
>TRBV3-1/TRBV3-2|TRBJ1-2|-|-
TGTGCCAGCAGCCAAGACGAAGGGGTGGGCGGCTACACCTTC
CASSQDEGVGGYTF
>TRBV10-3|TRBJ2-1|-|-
TGTGCCATCAAGGGGCCAGGGCGAGATGAGCAGTTCTTC
CAIKGPGRDEQFF
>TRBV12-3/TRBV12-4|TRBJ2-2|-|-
TGTGCCAGCAGTTCCTCCGGGGAGCTGTTTTTT
CASSSSGELFF
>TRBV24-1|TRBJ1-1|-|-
TGTGCCACCAGTGATTTGCGGGCTTTCTTT
CATSDLRAFF
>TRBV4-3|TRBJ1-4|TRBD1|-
TGCGCCAGCAGCTTAGGGACAGCTCCGGGTGAAAAACTGTTTTTT
CASSLGTAPGEKLFF
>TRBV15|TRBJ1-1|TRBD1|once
TGTGCCACCAGCAGGGGACAGGGGTCGCACGAAGCTTTCTTT
CATSRGQGSHEAFF
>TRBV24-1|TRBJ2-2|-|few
TGTGCCACCCCGATGAGCGTCTCAGGACTGTTCACGGGGGAGCTGTTTTTT
CATPMSVSGLFTGELFF
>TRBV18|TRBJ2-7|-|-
TGTGCCAGCTCACCCGCGGGCTACGAGCAGTACTTC
CASSPAGYEQYF
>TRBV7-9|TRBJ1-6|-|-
TGTGCCAGCAGCTTAGTGAGGGAGTGGAATTCACCCCTCCACTTT
CASSLVREWNSPLHF
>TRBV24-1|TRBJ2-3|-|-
TGTGCCACCCAGGGAATTAGCACAGATACGCAGTATTTT
CATQGISTDTQYF
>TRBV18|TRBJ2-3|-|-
TGTGCCAGCTCACCCGACAGAGGATCCACAGATACGCAGTATTTT
CASSPDRGSTDTQYF
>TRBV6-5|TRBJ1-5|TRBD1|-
TGTGCCAGCAGGGCAGGGGGTAGTCAGCCCCAGCATTTT
CASRAGGSQPQHF
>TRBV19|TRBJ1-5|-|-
TGTGCCAGTAGTATGACAGTCCTTCAGCCCCAGCATTTT
CASSMTVLQPQHF
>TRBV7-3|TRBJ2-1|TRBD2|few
TGTGCCAGCAGCCCCGGGGGGGCGCGGAATGAGCAGTTCTTC
CASSPGGARNEQFF
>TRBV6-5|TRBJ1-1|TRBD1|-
TGTGCCAGCAGTTTACGAACAGGGGGCACTGAAGCTTTCTTT
CASSLRTGGTEAFF
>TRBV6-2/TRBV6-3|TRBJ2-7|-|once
TGTGCCAGCAGTTCACAGGTTCACTCCTACGAGCAGTACTTC
CASSSQVHSYEQYF
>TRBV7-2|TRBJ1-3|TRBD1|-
TGTGCCAGCAGGGACCCGGGACAGGGATCAGGAAACACCATATATTTT
CASRDPGQGSGNTIYF
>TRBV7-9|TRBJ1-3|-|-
TGTGCCAGCAGCTTAGCGGAGGGGACGGGTAACTCTGGAAACACCATATATTTT
CASSLAEGTGNSGNTIYF
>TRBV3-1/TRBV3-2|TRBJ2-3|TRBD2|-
TGTGCCAGCAGCCAAGATCTTCAGCGGGGGACTAGCACAGATACGCAGTATTTT
CASSQDLQRGTSTDTQYF
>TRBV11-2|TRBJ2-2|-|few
TGTGCCAGCAGCTTAACCGGGAACACCGGGGAGCTGTTTTTT
CASSLTGNTGELFF
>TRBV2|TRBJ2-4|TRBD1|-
TGTGCCAGCAGTGCGCAACAGGGGTTAGCCAAAAACATTCAGTACTTC
CASSAQQGLAKNIQYF
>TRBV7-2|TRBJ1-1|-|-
TGTGCCAGCAGCCTTACAGGGACCACTGAAGCTTTCTTT
CASSLTGTTEAFF
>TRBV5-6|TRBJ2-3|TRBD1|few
TGTGCCAGCAGCAAATACCAGGGGGCGCCTCCAGATACGCAGTATTTT
CASSKYQGAPPDTQYF
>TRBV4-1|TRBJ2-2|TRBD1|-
TGCGCCAGCAGCCAAGATCAGGGGGCCGGCACCGGGGAGCTGTTTTTT
CASSQDQGAGTGELFF
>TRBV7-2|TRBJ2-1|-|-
TGTGCCAGCAGCTTTTCCATGAGACTAGGGCTCAATGAGCAGTTCTTC
CASSFSMRLGLNEQFF
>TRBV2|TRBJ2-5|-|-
TGTGCCAGCAGTGAAGAAGGGGTTTTACAAGAGACCCAGTACTTC
CASSEEGVLQETQYF
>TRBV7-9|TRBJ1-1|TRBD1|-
TGTGCCAGCAGCCCGACGGACAGGGGAAGAAAGAACACTGAAGCTTTCTTT
CASSPTDRGRKNTEAFF
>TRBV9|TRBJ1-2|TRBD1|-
TGTGCCAGCACCGCCCAGGGACAGGGGGCGATTCTCACCTTC
CASTAQGQGAILTF
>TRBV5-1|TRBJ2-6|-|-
TGCGCCAGCAGCTTGGGACAGGAGATCTCTGGGGCCAACGTCCTGACTTTC
CASSLGQEISGANVLTF
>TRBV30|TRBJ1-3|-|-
TGTGCCTGGAGTAGAGACAGAACCTCTGGAAACACCATATATTTT
CAWSRDRTSGNTIYF
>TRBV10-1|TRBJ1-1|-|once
TGCGCCAGCAGTGAGTTGGGGGCGCCGGACACTGAAGCTTTCTTT
CASSELGAPDTEAFF
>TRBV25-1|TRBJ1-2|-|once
TGTGCCAGCAGTGAACCGTCAGGGTTACTCCATGGCTACACCTTC
CASSEPSGLLHGYTF
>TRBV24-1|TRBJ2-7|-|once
TGTGCCACCAGTGATCGGAGATCCTACGAGCAGTACTTC
CATSDRRSYEQYF
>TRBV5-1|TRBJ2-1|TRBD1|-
TGCGCCAGCAGGAACGGGACAGGGACTTACAATGAGCAGTTCTTC
CASRNGTGTYNEQFF
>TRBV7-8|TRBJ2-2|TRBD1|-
TGTGCCAGCAGCCACCCTCCGGACAGGGTTCGCACCGGGGAGCTGTTTTTT
CASSHPPDRVRTGELFF
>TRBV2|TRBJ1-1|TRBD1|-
TGTGCCAGCAGTGAATCAGGGGGAAGGTACACTGAAGCTTTCTTT
CASSESGGRYTEAFF